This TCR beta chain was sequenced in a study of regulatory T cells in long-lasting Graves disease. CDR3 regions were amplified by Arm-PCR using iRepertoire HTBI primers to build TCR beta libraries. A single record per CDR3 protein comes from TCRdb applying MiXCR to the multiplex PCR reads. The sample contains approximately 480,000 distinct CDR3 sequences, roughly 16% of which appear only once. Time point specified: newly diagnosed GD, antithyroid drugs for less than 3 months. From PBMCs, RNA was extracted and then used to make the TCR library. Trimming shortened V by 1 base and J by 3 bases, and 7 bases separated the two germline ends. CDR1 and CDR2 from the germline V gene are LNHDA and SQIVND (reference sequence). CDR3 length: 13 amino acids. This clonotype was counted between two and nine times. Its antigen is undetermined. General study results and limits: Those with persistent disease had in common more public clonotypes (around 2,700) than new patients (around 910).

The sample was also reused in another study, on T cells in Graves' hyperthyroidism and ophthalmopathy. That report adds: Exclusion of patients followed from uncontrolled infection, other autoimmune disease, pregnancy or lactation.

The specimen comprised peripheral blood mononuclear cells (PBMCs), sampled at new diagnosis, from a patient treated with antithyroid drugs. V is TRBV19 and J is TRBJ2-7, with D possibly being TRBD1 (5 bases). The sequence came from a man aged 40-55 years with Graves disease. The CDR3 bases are TGTGCCAGTAGTATAGCCAGGGACTACGAGCAGTACTTC. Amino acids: CASSIARDYEQYF.